The 29 T cell receptor beta chains listed next were all sequenced from one sample in a study of CD8+ T cells in alopecia areata listed by TCRdb under 2018. This sample's time point label indicates: more than 3 weeks on oral tofacitinib. The meaning of the sample's treatment or condition label: oral pan-JAK inhibitor, 5-10 mg twice daily. From alopecia areata patients, peripheral blood was collected along with lesional scalp punch biopsies. Preparation of the library involved the immunoSEQ multiplex PCR assay. RNA was extracted from all samples and reverse transcribed into cDNA as template for TCR sequencing. In TCRdb, the immuneACCESS table is reduced to in-frame sequences with V and J assigned. These tables do not hold every clone; where another copy was compared, an unresolved V gene accounts for under half, and the others remain unexplained. The sample profile shows 10,000 to 15,000 clones; 65% to 70% of them were found once. Around 6.5% of the sample belongs to the ten largest clones.

Sequencing was performed on skin, taken at week 4, from a patient treated with tofacitinib. These receptors all stem from a human donor with alopecia areata.

This clone occurred a few times. V gene TRBV29-1 combines with J gene TRBJ1-1; D unclear. Germline-derived CDR1 and CDR2 are SQVTM and ANQGSEA. V was clipped by 5 bases and J by 0 bases, with 10 bases between them. CDR3 length: 13 amino acids. The CDR3 region is CSVRVDMNTEAFF. The CDR3 DNA sequence: TGCAGCGTTAGGGTTGACATGAACACTGAAGCTTTCTTT.

The genes are TRBV30 and TRBJ2-4; a weak D match, TRBD2 (6 bases). Germline CDR1 and CDR2: GTSNPN and SVGIG (reference sequence). V lost 0 bases and J lost 3, with 12 bases in between. The CDR3 is made up of 15 amino acids. The CDR3 here is CAWSVPGGSKNIQYF. The CDR3, as DNA: TGTGCCTGGAGTGTCCCTGGGGGGAGCAAAAACATTCAGTACTTC.

There are a few counts of this clone. The chain has TRBV18 and TRBJ2-3, with D perhaps matching TRBD1 or TRBD2 (6 bases each). This CDR3 region has 15 residues. V was pared by 6 bases and J by 4 bases, with 17 bases between. Germline V CDR1 and CDR2: KGHSH, LQKENI. The CDR3 sequence is CASSPRGAGPDTQYF. In DNA form, the CDR3 reads TGTGCCAGCTCCCCAAGGGGGGCAGGGCCAGATACGCAGTATTTT.

The chain uses TRBV7-9 and TRBJ2-7; TRBD1 might be the D (7 bases). Trimming took 2 bases from V and 3 from J, leaving 14 bases between them. This CDR3 region has 15 residues. Per the germline V gene, CDR1 is SEHNR and CDR2 is FQNEAQ (reference sequence). The CDR3 nucleotides are TGTGCCAGCAGCTTATCTCTGCAGGGGGGCTACGAGCAGTACTTC. Translation: CASSLSLQGGYEQYF.

In its sample, this clone was seen a few times. The chain uses TRBV19 and TRBJ2-5; no firm D call. V shed 5 bases and J shed 4 bases, with 11 bases lying between them. The CDR3 consists of 13 residues. Per the germline V gene, CDR1 is LNHDA and CDR2 is SQIVND (reference sequence). CDR3 coding DNA: TGTGCCAGTAGTTACGACTTTCGAGAGACCCAGTACTTC. Its translation: CASSYDFRETQYF.

This clone was detected once. The chain has TRBV7-9 and TRBJ1-2; D ambiguous. The length of the CDR3 is 15 residues. CDR1 and CDR2 from the germline V gene are SEHNR and FQNEAQ (reference sequence). The ends were cut back, 1 base at V and 4 bases at J, with 13 bases in the middle. The chain's CDR3 is CASSLEAGASYGYTF. Written as DNA, the CDR3 is TGTGCCAGCAGCTTAGAAGCAGGAGCCTCCTATGGCTACACCTTC.

The chain is built from TRBV18 and TRBJ1-1, with a weak D call TRBD1 (5 bases). Germline V gene lookup returns CDR1 KGHSH and CDR2 LQKENI. There are 15 residues in the CDR3. V lost 3 bases to trimming and J lost 1 base, with 12 bases between them. Here the CDR3 reads CASSPWDGSNTEAFF. CDR3 DNA sequence: TGTGCCAGCTCACCTTGGGACGGATCGAACACTGAAGCTTTCTTT.

This clone was counted a single time. This chain connects TRBV6-1 to TRBJ1-1; D perhaps matches TRBD1 (6 bases). Trimming stripped 6 bases from V and 0 bases from J, with 8 bases between. The CDR3 is made up of 13 amino acids. CDR1 and CDR2 from the germline V gene are MNHNS and SASEGT. CDR3 DNA sequence: TGTGCCAGCAGGTCAGGGGTGAACACTGAAGCTTTCTTT. Translating gives CASRSGVNTEAFF.

The chain carries TRBV7-9 and TRBJ2-3; 7 bases are a match to TRBD1. The CDR3 consists of 15 residues. Germline V gives CDR1 SEHNR, CDR2 FQNEAQ (reference sequence). Trimming removed 3 bases from V and 2 bases from J; junction bases left unmatched: 5. CDR3 sequence (DNA): TGTGCCAGCAGCTTCGGACAGGTGTCCACAGATACGCAGTATTTT. Translated, it gives CASSFGQVSTDTQYF.

The J gene is TRBJ2-2, the V gene TRBV6-6, with TRBD2 as a possible D gene (6 bases). CDR3 size: 14 residues. The ends were cut back, 6 bases at V and 3 bases at J, with 11 bases in the middle. Germline CDR1 is MNHNY and CDR2 is SVGAGI (reference sequence). Here the CDR3 DNA reads TGTGCCAGCAGCGGGGGTGGGGACACCGGGGAGCTGTTTTTT. Translation: CASSGGGDTGELFF.

The rearrangement links TRBV4-1 to TRBJ1-6, with TRBD1 as a possible D gene (6 bases). The germline CDR1 and CDR2 sequences are MGHRA and YSYEKL. The V gene lost 0 bases and the J gene lost 10 bases, with 19 bases spanning the gap. CDR3 length equals 17 residues. CDR3 DNA: TGCGCCAGCAGCCAAGATAGTGGGGGCCTTGTTTGGTCACCCCTCCACTTT. Its translation is CASSQDSGGLVWSPLHF.

The J gene is TRBJ1-1, the V gene TRBV5-1, with 8 bases matching TRBD1. V lost 6 bases and J lost 2; bases outside the gene matches: 6. Per the germline V gene, CDR1 is SGHRS and CDR2 is YFSETQ. The CDR3 is 14 amino acids. CDR3 nucleotide sequence: TGCGCCAGCAAGGAGCAGGGGGCAAACACTGAAGCTTTCTTT. Translation gives CASKEQGANTEAFF.

A word on this clone: Compared with germline, one end of the junction differs, possibly owing to a read error. Other DNA sequences from this sample encode an identical CDR3 as well. The rearrangement uses TRBV19 and TRBJ1-1; D is perhaps TRBD1 (6 bases). CDR3 size: 13 residues. Germline-derived CDR1 and CDR2 are LNHDA and SQIVND (reference sequence). CDR3 residues: CASSRTGSTEAFF. The DNA of the CDR3 is TGTGCCAGTAGTAGAACAGGGAGTACTGAAGCTTTCTTC.

The chain recombines TRBV5-1 with TRBJ1-1; D unclear. Trimming took 0 bases from V and 4 from J, leaving 13 bases between them. The germline V gene encodes CDR1 SGHRS and CDR2 YFSETQ. The CDR3 has 15 residues. CDR3 sequence reads: CASSLDGHRGTEAFF. CDR3 coding DNA: TGCGCCAGCAGCTTGGATGGTCATCGAGGCACTGAAGCTTTCTTT.

J is TRBJ1-2 and V is TRBV7-9, with a weak D call TRBD1 (5 bases). CDR1 is SEHNR, CDR2 FQNEAQ, per germline (reference sequence). The CDR3 extends over 13 amino acids. Trimming took 5 bases from V and 4 from J, leaving 11 bases between them. The CDR3 here is CASSQGVLYGYTF. The DNA of the CDR3 is TGTGCCAGCAGCCAAGGGGTACTCTATGGCTACACCTTC.

CDR3 nucleotides: TGTGCCAGCAGCTCGCAGGGGGCGAATCAGCCCCAGCATTTT. Its translation is CASSSQGANQPQHF. The chain uses TRBV7-2 and TRBJ1-5, with TRBD1 matching over 8 bases. The CDR3 runs to 14 residues. Trimming at V came to 4 bases and at J to 4 bases, leaving 3 bases not matched to a gene. CDR1 is SGHTA and CDR2 is FQGNSA in the germline V gene. Full variable domain (missing parts from reference TRBV7-2 and TRBJ1-5): GAGVSQSPSNKVTEKGKDVELRCDPISGHTALYWYRQSLGQGLEFLIYFQGNSAPDKSGLPSDRFSAERTGGSVSTLTIQRTQQEDSAVYLCASSSQGANQPQHFGDGTRLSIL.

This clone was observed a single time. The V gene is TRBV19, the J gene TRBJ1-4; D unclear. Germline CDR1 and CDR2: LNHDA and SQIVND (reference sequence). Deletions cut 0 bases from V and 11 bases from J, with 13 bases between. The CDR3 runs to 14 residues. For the CDR3, the DNA is TGTGCCAGTAGTATAGAACCCACTCGCGAGAAACTGTTTTTT. The encoded protein is CASSIEPTREKLFF.

The chain is built from TRBV5-1 and TRBJ1-1; 8 positions match TRBD1. This CDR3 contains 13 residues. Per germline, CDR1 SGHRS and CDR2 YFSETQ. The V gene end was trimmed by 4 bases and the J gene end by 4 bases; junction bases not matched to a gene: 3. The CDR3 loop reads CASSLQGGTEAFF. The CDR3 DNA reads TGCGCCAGCAGCCTACAGGGGGGCACTGAAGCTTTCTTT.

V usage is TRBV4-2 and J usage is TRBJ2-3; 9 nucleotides match TRBD2. Germline V gene sequence: CDR1 LGHNA, CDR2 YNFKEQ. This CDR3 contains 16 residues. The trim removed 4 bases at V and 6 bases at J, leaving 11 bases unmatched. CDR3 sequence reads: CASSPGRRGGADTQYF. In DNA, the CDR3 is TGTGCCAGCAGCCCCGGGCGGCGCGGGGGGGCGGATACGCAGTATTTT.

This clone has just a few counts. This sequence joins TRBV27 and TRBJ2-1, with D tentatively TRBD1 (5 bases). V dropped 4 bases and J dropped 8 bases, with 9 bases sitting between them. Germline CDR1 MNHEY, CDR2 SMNVEV (reference sequence). This CDR3 region has 12 residues. This CDR3 reads CASSWQGDEQFF. In DNA, the CDR3 is TGTGCCAGCAGTTGGCAGGGCGATGAGCAGTTCTTC.

This chain uses TRBV30 with TRBJ1-6, with D tentatively TRBD1 (6 bases). This CDR3 contains 13 residues. Per germline, CDR1 GTSNPN and CDR2 SVGIG (reference sequence). CDR3 in DNA: TGTGCATGTCGGGGACACCATAATTCACCCCTCCACTTT. This translates into CACRGHHNSPLHF.

This clone was counted between two and nine times. This rearrangement joins TRBV4-3 to TRBJ2-3; 10 positions agree with TRBD2. The trim removed 1 base at V and 1 base at J, leaving 5 bases unmatched. CDR1 and CDR2 from the germline V gene are LGHNA and YSLEER. The CDR3 loop spans 17 amino acids. CDR3 in amino acids: CASSQGLLAGGTDTQYF. DNA of the CDR3: TGCGCCAGCAGCCAAGGTCTCCTAGCGGGGGGCACAGATACGCAGTATTTT.

This chain's CDR3 is CASSLKLAGGPGTGELFF. The CDR3 nucleotides read TGTGCCAGCAGCTTAAAGCTAGCGGGGGGGCCTGGGACCGGGGAGCTGTTTTTT. The V call is TRBV7-2, the J call TRBJ2-2, with 12 bases that match TRBD2. Germline assignment: CDR1 SGHTA and CDR2 FQGNSA. There are 18 residues in the CDR3. Germline trimming cut 2 bases from V and 5 bases from J; bases unmatched to any gene: 9. Together with reference TRBV7-2 and TRBJ2-2, the CDR3 gives the full variable domain: GAGVSQSPSNKVTEKGKDVELRCDPISGHTALYWYRQSLGQGLEFLIYFQGNSAPDKSGLPSDRFSAERTGGSVSTLTIQRTQQEDSAVYLCASSLKLAGGPGTGELFFGEGSRLTVL.

The chain has TRBV4-2 and TRBJ2-7; a weak D match, TRBD2 (6 bases). Trimming pared 0 bases from V and 0 bases from J, leaving 15 bases between. From germline, CDR1 is LGHNA and CDR2 YNFKEQ. This CDR3 has 17 amino acids. Written as DNA, the CDR3 is TGTGCCAGCAGCCAAGAGGCTTTAGCGGCCTACTCCTACGAGCAGTACTTC. Its translation is CASSQEALAAYSYEQYF.

The chain couples TRBV2 to TRBJ2-1, with D perhaps TRBD2 (5 bases). The CDR3 sequence is 13 residues long. Germline V gene data show CDR1 as SNHLY and CDR2 as FYNNEI. V was trimmed by 6 bases and J by 8 bases, leaving 14 bases between them. The CDR3 coding sequence is TGTGCCAGCAGAGGGAAAGTGGAGGATGAGCAGTTCTTC. This encodes CASRGKVEDEQFF.

The rearrangement links TRBV28 to TRBJ2-3; D perhaps matches TRBD2 (6 bases). CDR3 length: 11 amino acids. Between the trimmed V and J ends, which lost 10 bases and 5 bases, there was a span of 10 bases. CDR1 is MDHEN, CDR2 SYDVKM, per germline. CDR3 DNA sequence: TGTGCCACCGGGAGTGGAGATACGCAGTATTTT. Residues: CATGSGDTQYF.

V and J are TRBV9 and TRBJ2-7; 10 positions match TRBD2. This CDR3 comprises 16 residues. Germline CDR1 and CDR2: SGDLS and YYNGEE. V was pared by 0 bases and J by 0 bases, with 3 bases of the junction left unmatched. The CDR3 DNA follows: TGTGCCAGCAGCGTAGGTCCTAGCGGGGGCTCCTACGAGCAGTACTTC. As protein: CASSVGPSGGSYEQYF.

This clone was counted a single time. V is TRBV7-2 and J is TRBJ2-3, with D maybe TRBD1 (5 bases). The CDR3 length is 13 residues. The V and J ends lost 5 bases and 2 bases respectively, with 8 bases between them. CDR1 is SGHTA, CDR2 FQGNSA, per germline. DNA for the CDR3: TGTGCCAGCAGCCTGGACAACACAGATACGCAGTATTTT. Translation: CASSLDNTDTQYF. The whole variable domain, remainder taken from reference TRBV7-2 and TRBJ2-3, is GAGVSQSPSNKVTEKGKDVELRCDPISGHTALYWYRQSLGQGLEFLIYFQGNSAPDKSGLPSDRFSAERTGGSVSTLTIQRTQQEDSAVYLCASSLDNTDTQYFGPGTRLTVL.

V gene TRBV2 combines with J gene TRBJ2-2, with D possibly being TRBD2 (6 bases). CDR3 size: 15 residues. Germline CDR1 is SNHLY and CDR2 is FYNNEI. The V end lost 4 bases, the J end lost 1 base, and 10 bases lay between the germline ends. The CDR3 reads CASSGGSGNTGELFF. CDR3 DNA sequence: TGTGCCAGCAGTGGGGGTAGCGGGAACACCGGGGAGCTGTTTTTT.